This T cell receptor (beta chain) was identified during a study of blood T cell repertoires in COVID-19. Study context: Sites across the United States, Italy and Spain contributed samples from acute and convalescent COVID-19.

Clones were read by immunoSEQ multiplex PCR, and TCRdb kept only the in-frame ones, dropping some. The data hold around 240,000 clones, with 75% to 90% observed a single time. This CDR3 is built from 14 residues. The V gene's germline CDR1 is SGHTA and CDR2 FQGNSA. V gave up 5 bases and J gave up 2 bases; unmatched junction bases: 4. The sample consisted of PBMCs or T cells enriched from blood (not recorded which). This clonotype originated in a woman between 50 and 59 years old who had recovered from COVID-19. The J gene is TRBJ2-7, the V gene TRBV7-2; 9 positions agree with TRBD1. The CDR3 bases are TGTGCCAGCAGCGTGGACAGGGGCCCCTACGAGCAGTACTTC. Amino acid sequence: CASSVDRGPYEQYF.